The 8 T cell receptor beta chains presented below share a single source sample, sequenced in a study of PD-1 blockade in classical Hodgkin lymphoma. The repertoire was sequenced with immunoSEQ multiplex PCR; TCRdb's copy has only in-frame clones and lacks some. The sample lists roughly 62,000 clones; 88% were seen once. Each patient experienced a relapse that followed autologous stem cell transplantation, and brentuximab vedotin exposure varied. The sequenced sample was peripheral blood mononuclear cells (PBMCs), obtained at baseline. All receptors derive from a human donor with classical Hodgkin lymphoma.

The chain is built from TRBV6-1 and TRBJ2-1, with 8 nucleotides matching TRBD2. CDR1 and CDR2 from the germline V gene are MNHNS and SASEGT. V was clipped by 6 bases and J by 4 bases; unmatched bases: 8. This CDR3 is built from 15 residues. The CDR3 here is CASRVAGSGYNEQFF. DNA for the CDR3: TGTGCCAGCAGGGTAGCGGGGTCGGGTTACAATGAGCAGTTCTTC.

The gene calls are TRBV2 and TRBJ1-2, with D unresolved. The length of the CDR3 is 16 residues. Germline values: CDR1 SNHLY, CDR2 FYNNEI. The V gene lost 1 base and the J gene lost 5 bases, with 17 bases spanning the gap. In DNA form, the CDR3 reads TGTGCCAGCAGTGAAGGGCCCCCGGGCCTACCTTATGGCTACACCTTC. Its translation is CASSEGPPGLPYGYTF.

This sequence joins TRBV11-3 and TRBJ2-6; D unresolved. V was cut by 5 bases and J by 1 base, with 6 bases left in between. Germline V lookup: CDR1 SGHNT, CDR2 YENEEA. The CDR3 is made up of 14 amino acids. CDR3 residues: CASSPRSGANVLTF. In nucleotides, the CDR3 is TGTGCCAGCAGCCCCCGGTCTGGGGCCAACGTCCTGACTTTC. Drawing the rest from reference TRBV11-3 and TRBJ2-6, the complete variable domain is EAGVVQSPRYKIIEKKQPVAFWCNPISGHNTLYWYLQNLGQGPELLIRYENEEAVDDSQLPKDRFSAERLKGVDSTLKIQPAELGDSAVYLCASSPRSGANVLTFGAGSRLTVL.

CDR3 residues: CASSQPSLGATNEKLFF. The CDR3 DNA reads TGCGCCAGCAGCCAACCCTCTCTCGGGGCAACTAATGAAAAACTGTTTTTT. The V gene is TRBV4-3, the J gene TRBJ1-4; D is uncertain. Germline CDR1 reads LGHNA; CDR2 reads YSLEER. V dropped 2 bases and J dropped 0 bases, with 13 bases sitting between them. The CDR3 has 17 residues.

V and J are TRBV19 and TRBJ2-7; possible D gene TRBD2, 6 bases. With 1 base removed from V and 5 bases from J, the gap between germline ends came to 12 bases. The CDR3 has 14 residues. Germline assignment: CDR1 LNHDA and CDR2 SQIVND (reference sequence). The CDR3 bases are TGTGCCAGTAGTATAGGGGAGGCGGGGAACGAGCAGTACTTC. Its protein is CASSIGEAGNEQYF. Complete variable domain (other parts from reference TRBV19 and TRBJ2-7): DGGITQSPKYLFRKEGQNVTLSCEQNLNHDAMYWYRQDPGQGLRLIYYSQIVNDFQKGDIAEGYSVSREKKESFPLTVTSAQKNPTAFYLCASSIGEAGNEQYFGPGTRLTVT.

The rearrangement uses TRBV7-8 and TRBJ1-3; a possible D gene is TRBD1 (5 bases). Trimming took 2 bases from V and 2 from J, leaving 7 bases between them. The CDR3 runs 14 residues. Germline-derived CDR1 and CDR2 are SGHVS and FQNEAQ. DNA for the CDR3: TGTGCCAGCAGCTTACCAGGGCCTGGAAACACCATATATTTT. Translating gives CASSLPGPGNTIYF.

The chain has TRBV7-8 and TRBJ1-2; tentatively, D is TRBD1 (6 bases). V lost 3 bases and J 4 bases, leaving 12 bases between the germline ends. This CDR3 has 14 amino acids. The germline CDR1 and CDR2 sequences are SGHVS and FQNEAQ. CDR3: CASSLVRGGYGYTF. CDR3 nucleotide sequence: TGTGCCAGCAGCTTGGTCAGGGGCGGCTATGGCTACACCTTC.

The rearrangement uses TRBV6-5 and TRBJ1-2, with D possibly being TRBD1 (6 bases). V was clipped by 7 bases and J by 5 bases, with 17 bases between them. This CDR3 has 14 amino acids. CDR1 MNHEY and CDR2 SVGAGI come from the germline V gene. CDR3: CASTFNRDGYGYTF. CDR3 bases: TGTGCCAGCACCTTTAACAGGGACGGGTATGGCTACACCTTC.